This T cell receptor beta chain was obtained from a study of T-cell memory formation after mild COVID-19. Regarding the study as a whole: Contracting clones from day 15 to 85 had balanced CD4/CD8; later expanders favoured CD4+. Memory from before infection featured some responding clones, which suggests cross-reactive memory joined. Shrinking CD4+ clones were chiefly CM and EM; CD8+ ones were chiefly EMRA.

Worth noting for this clonotype: What it binds is unknown.

A 5'RACE reaction primed in the constant segment made cDNA libraries of TCR alpha and TCR beta, and these carried sample barcodes and UMIs. One entry per CDR3 protein, called by TCRdb with MiXCR from the 5' RACE reads. The data contain 470,000 or so distinct CDR3 sequences, about 20% of them seen just once; the ten biggest clones take up 9% to 15%. Sample: PBMCs or a T cell subset sorted from them (not recorded which). This clonotype was sampled from an adult woman who had mild COVID-19 (a few samples of this study predate the infection). Cell type and time point are not known.

Here the CDR3 DNA reads TGTGCCAGCAGTTACTCGAGAAGGGACGCTGGGAACACTGAAGCTTTCTTT. This codes for CASSYSRRDAGNTEAFF. The V call is TRBV6-5, the J call TRBJ1-1, with D possibly TRBD1 on 5 matching bases. V was trimmed by 0 bases and J by 1 base, leaving 15 bases between them. In germline, CDR1 is MNHEY, CDR2 SVGAGI. The CDR3 is 17 amino acids.